Sequencing of this T cell receptor (beta chain) was carried out in a study of radiation and T cells in renal cell carcinoma (dated by TCRdb to the early 2020s). Background on the whole study: A total of 50 to 55 samples underwent TCR beta sequencing, made up of 25 or so tumors and roughly 27 peripheral blood samples. The last blood draw occurred 4 weeks after radiation, at the same time as nephrectomy. Across all 53 samples, roughly 3,700,000 unique CDR3 nucleotide sequences encoding roughly 2.7 million unique CDR3 amino acid sequences were identified.

Following the manufacturer's recommendations, the immunoSEQ kit was used to generate TCR beta libraries from genomic DNA. For library preparation, a first multiplex PCR was performed with proprietary primers, followed by a second PCR in which unique barcodes were added, and bead cleanups were performed after each round. Each sample batch included a kit-provided positive control reaction and a negative control reaction. The final libraries were assessed on an Agilent 4200 TapeStation D1000 ScreenTape, pooled by volume, and quantified by qPCR. Sequencing was performed on an Illumina NextSeq500 using a MidOutput 150-cycle cartridge, with 156 Read1 cycles, 15 Index1 cycles, and the kit custom primers. The pooled library was loaded at 0.8 to 1 pM, and approximately 20% PhiX control was spiked in. Processing in the source paper ran as follows. Vendor-processed data were analyzed in R, with a clonotype defined as all T cells sharing the same CDR3 nucleotide sequence. For clone abundance analyses, frequencies were normalized to the 10,000 most abundant clones per sample. Public T cell clones, which averaged fewer than five per sample, were excluded before analysis. An abundance difference of at least 32-fold between compartments was the criterion for calling clonotypes tumor-enriched or baseline blood-enriched. Clonotypes expanded or contracted between blood time points were identified with a beta-binomial differential abundance model. The Baroni-Urbani and Buser coefficient was used to measure tumor-blood repertoire similarity, and groups were compared with two-tailed Wilcoxon tests in R. The table comes from immuneACCESS by way of TCRdb, which keeps in-frame sequences with V and J called. Part of the clones is missing from these tables; in studies checked, under half for an unresolved V gene and the rest for unknown reasons. The V and J calls and clone size are taken from that table; D and trimming were inferred from the DNA. This sample lists about 76,000 clones; roughly nine tenths were detected once. The biggest ten clones account for 6% of the sample.

The investigation overall reported the following: No pretreatment tumor biopsies were available, so the baseline intratumoral presence of clonotypes could not be determined. An increase in top tumor clonotypes in blood was observed from baseline to 2 weeks post-radiation, followed by contraction by 4 weeks, which was taken to suggest transient expansion of tumor-resident clones. The single-armed trial design could not address effects of radiation dose or scheduling on the TCR repertoire. Tracking of blood repertoire dynamics stopped at four to five weeks after treatment, with no follow-up past that point.

A word on this clone: Which antigen it targets is not known. One base away there is no much larger clone; base qualities are not given.

Per the publication, the time point label means: blood 4 weeks post-SBRT, at nephrectomy. The sample's treatment or condition label is to be understood as: 15 Gy SBRT to primary tumor, nephrectomy 4 weeks later. Samples were obtained from a clinical trial, in which 15 Gy stereotactic body radiation therapy was delivered to primary renal cell carcinomas and nephrectomy was performed 4 weeks later. Serial peripheral blood from radiation-treated patients was sampled at baseline, 2 weeks and 4 weeks after SBRT to track tumor-enriched clonotypes. Every patient had renal cell carcinoma of clear cell pathology. Genomic DNA for TCR sequencing was prepared using the QIAamp DNA Blood Mini Kit (Qiagen). The analyses included just those samples that passed every quality control check. Sequencing used blood, obtained from a patient whose treatment included radiotherapy and nephrectomy. The receptor was isolated from a woman in her 70s with renal cell carcinoma.

The CDR3 amino acid sequence is: CASSLSDSSYNEQFF. The DNA sequence is TGCGCCAGCAGCCTCTCGGACAGCTCCTACAATGAGCAGTTCTTC. The chain is assembled from TRBV5-1 and TRBJ2-1; possibly the D gene is TRBD1, per 6 matching bases. As encoded in the germline V gene, CDR1 is SGHRS while CDR2 is YFSETQ. The CDR3 starts with the cysteine, ends with the phenylalanine, and has 15 residues. Kept here is only the CDR3 DNA, which spans 45 bases and is read in frame from base 1. V is cut by 4 bases and J by 0 bases, and the space between the germline ends is 11 bases.